This paragraph reports one T cell receptor (beta chain). The junction differs from germline at one of its ends, possibly a read error. Researchers generated TCR beta cDNA from roughly 510 ng of total RNA, relying on a constant-region primer. Generation of the TCR beta libraries relied on three nested multiplex PCR rounds using slightly modified ARM-PCR. Investigators reported that the first two PCR rounds, at 10 to 11 cycles each, used TRBV1-TRBV30 forward primers with a C-beta reverse primer. Each CDR3 protein gets one entry after TCRdb re-called the multiplex PCR reads with MiXCR. The repertoire holds approximately 110,000 distinct CDR3 sequences, approximately 78% seen once, with approximately 21% in the top ten. For each extraction, RNA and DNA were obtained together from about 21-30 mg of unsorted bulk tissue. The CDR3 sequence is 14 residues long. Germline-derived CDR1 and CDR2 are SNHLY and FYNNEI.

The entry originates in a study of tumor-infiltrating lymphocytes in primary liver carcinoma. Sequencing used liver tumor tissue from sampling region 3. Subset in this sample: tumor region T3, left-lateral pole. The source is a man aged 35-49 years with primary liver carcinoma and hepatitis B virus infection. V gene TRBV2 combines with J gene TRBJ2-1; the match to TRBD1 covers 8 bases. CDR3 amino acids: CTSSLGQGSDEQFF. The CDR3 DNA reads as TGTACCAGCAGTCTCGGACAGGGTTCCGATGAGCAGTTCTTC.